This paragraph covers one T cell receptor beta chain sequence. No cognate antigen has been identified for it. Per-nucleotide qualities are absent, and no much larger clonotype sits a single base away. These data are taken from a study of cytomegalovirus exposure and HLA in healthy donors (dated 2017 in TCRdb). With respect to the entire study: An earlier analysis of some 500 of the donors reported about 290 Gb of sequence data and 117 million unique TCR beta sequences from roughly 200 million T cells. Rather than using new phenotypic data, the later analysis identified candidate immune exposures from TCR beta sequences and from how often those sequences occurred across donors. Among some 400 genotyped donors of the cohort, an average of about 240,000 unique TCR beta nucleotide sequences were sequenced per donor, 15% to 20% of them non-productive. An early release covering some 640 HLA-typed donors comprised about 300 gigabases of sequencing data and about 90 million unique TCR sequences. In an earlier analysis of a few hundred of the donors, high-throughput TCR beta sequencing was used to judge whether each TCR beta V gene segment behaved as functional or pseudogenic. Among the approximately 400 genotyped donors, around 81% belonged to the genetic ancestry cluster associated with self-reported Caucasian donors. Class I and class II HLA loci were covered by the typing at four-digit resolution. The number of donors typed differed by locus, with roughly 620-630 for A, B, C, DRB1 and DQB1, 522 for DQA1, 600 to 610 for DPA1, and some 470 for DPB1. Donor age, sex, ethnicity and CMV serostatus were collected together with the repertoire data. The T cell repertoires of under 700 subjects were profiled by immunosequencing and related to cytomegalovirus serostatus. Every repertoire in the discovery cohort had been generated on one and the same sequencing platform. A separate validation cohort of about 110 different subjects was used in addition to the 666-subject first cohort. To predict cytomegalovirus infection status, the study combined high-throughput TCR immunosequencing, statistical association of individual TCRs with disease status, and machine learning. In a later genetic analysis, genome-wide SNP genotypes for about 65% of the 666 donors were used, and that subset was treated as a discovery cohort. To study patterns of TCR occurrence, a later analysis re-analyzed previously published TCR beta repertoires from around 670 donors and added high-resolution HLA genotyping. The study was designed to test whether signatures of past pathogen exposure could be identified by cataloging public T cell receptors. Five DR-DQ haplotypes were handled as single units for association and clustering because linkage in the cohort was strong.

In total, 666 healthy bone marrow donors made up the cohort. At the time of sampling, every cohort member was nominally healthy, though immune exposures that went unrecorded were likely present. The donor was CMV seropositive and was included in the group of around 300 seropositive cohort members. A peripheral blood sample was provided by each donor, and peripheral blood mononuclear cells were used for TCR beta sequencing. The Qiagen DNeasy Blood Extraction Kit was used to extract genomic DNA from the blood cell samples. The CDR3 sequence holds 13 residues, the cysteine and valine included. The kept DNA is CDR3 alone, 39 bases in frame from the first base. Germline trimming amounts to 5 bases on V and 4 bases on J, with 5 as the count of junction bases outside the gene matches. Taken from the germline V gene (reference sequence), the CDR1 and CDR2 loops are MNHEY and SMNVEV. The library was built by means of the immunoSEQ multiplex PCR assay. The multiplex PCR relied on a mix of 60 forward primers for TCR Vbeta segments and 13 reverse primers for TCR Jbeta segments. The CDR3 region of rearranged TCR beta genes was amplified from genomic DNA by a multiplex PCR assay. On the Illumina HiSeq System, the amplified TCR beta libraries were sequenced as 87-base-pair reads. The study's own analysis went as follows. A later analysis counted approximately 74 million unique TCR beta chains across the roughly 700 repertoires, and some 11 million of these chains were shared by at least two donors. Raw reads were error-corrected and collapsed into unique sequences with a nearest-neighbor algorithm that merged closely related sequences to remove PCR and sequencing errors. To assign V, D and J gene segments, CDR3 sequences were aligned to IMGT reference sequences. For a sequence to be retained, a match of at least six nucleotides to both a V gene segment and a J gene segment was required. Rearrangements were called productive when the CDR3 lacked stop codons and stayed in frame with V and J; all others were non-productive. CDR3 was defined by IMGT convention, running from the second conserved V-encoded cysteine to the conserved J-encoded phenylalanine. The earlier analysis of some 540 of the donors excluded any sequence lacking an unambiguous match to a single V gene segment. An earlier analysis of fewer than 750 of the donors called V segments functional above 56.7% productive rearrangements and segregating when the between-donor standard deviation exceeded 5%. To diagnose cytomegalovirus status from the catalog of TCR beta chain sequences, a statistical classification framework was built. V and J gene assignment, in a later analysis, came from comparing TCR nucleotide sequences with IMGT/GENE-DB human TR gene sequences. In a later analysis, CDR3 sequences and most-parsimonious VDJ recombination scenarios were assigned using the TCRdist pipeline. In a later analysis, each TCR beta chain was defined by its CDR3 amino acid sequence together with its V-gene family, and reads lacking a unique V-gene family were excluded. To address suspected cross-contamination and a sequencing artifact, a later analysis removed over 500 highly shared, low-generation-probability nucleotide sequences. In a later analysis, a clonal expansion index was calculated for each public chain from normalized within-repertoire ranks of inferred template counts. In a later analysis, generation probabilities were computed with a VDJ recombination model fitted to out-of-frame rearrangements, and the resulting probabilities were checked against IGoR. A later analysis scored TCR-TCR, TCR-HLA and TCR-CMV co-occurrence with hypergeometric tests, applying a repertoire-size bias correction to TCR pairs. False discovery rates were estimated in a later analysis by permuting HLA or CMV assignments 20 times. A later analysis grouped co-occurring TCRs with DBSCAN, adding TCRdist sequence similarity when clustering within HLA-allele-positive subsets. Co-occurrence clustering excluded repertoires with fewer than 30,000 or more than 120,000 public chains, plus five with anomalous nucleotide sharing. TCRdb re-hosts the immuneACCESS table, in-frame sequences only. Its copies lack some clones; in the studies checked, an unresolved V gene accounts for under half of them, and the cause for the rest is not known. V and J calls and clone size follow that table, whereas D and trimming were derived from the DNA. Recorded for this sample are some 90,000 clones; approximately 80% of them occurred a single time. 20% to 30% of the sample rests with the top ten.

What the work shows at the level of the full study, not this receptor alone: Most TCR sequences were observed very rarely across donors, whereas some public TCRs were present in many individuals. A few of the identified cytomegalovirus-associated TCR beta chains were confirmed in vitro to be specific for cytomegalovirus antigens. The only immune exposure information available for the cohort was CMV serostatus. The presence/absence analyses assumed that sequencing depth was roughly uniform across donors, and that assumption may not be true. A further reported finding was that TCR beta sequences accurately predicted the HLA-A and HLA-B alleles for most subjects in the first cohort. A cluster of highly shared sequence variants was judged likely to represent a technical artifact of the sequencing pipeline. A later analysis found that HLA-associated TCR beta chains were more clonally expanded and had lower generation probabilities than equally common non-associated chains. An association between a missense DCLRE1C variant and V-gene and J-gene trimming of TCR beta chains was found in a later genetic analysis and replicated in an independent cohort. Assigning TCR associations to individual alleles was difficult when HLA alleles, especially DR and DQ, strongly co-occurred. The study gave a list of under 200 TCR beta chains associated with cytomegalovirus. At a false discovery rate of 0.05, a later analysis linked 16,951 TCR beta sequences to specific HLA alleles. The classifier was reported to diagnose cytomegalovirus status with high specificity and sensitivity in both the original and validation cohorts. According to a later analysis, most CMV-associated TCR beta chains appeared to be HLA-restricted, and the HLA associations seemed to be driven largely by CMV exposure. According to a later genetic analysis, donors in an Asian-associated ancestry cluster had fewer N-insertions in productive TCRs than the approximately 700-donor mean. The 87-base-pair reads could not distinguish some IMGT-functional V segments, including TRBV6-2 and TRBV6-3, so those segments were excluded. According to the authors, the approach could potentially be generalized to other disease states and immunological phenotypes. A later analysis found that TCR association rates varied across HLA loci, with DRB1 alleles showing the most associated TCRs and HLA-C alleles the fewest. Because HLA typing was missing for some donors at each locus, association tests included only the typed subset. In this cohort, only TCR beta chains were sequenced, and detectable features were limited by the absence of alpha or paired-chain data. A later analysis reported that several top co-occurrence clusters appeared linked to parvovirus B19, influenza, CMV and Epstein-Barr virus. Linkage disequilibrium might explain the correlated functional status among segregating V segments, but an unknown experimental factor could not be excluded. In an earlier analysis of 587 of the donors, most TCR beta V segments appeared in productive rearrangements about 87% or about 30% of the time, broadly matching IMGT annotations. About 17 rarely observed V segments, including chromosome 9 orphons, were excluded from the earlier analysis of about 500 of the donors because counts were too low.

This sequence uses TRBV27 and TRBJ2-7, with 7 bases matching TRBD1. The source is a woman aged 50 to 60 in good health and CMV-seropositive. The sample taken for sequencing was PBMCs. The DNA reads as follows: TGTGCCAGCAGTGGAAGACAGGGTTACGAGCAGTACGTC. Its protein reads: CASSGRQGYEQYV.